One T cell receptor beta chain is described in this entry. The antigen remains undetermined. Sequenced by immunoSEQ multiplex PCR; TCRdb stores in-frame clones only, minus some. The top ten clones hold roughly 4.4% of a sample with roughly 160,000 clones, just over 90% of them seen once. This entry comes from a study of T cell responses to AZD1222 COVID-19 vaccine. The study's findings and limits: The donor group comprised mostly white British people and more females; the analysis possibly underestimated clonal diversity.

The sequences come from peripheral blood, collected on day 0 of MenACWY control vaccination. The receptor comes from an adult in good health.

Here the CDR3 DNA reads TGCGCCAGCAGTCAGGGGGCCTACAATGAGCAGTTCTTC. This sequence encodes CASSQGAYNEQFF. V usage is TRBV10-1 and J usage is TRBJ2-1; 7 bases fit TRBD1. Germline CDR1 is WNHNN and CDR2 is SYGVQD (reference sequence). This CDR3 is built from 13 residues. Germline trimming cut 5 bases from V and 2 bases from J; bases unmatched to any gene: 0.